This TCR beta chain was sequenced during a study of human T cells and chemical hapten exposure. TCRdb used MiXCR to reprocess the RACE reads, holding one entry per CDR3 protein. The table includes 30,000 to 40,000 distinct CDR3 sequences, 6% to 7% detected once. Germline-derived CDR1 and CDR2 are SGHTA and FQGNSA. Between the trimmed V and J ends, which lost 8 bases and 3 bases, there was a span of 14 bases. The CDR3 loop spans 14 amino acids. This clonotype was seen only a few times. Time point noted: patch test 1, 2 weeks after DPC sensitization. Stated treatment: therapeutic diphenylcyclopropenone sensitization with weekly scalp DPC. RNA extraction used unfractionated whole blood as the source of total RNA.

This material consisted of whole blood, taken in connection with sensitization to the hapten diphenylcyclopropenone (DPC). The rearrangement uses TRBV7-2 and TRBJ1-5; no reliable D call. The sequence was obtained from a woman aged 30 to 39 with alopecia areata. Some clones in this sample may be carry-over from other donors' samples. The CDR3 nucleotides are TGTGCCAGCGCGGGGTCCATTAACAATCAGCCCCAGCATTTT. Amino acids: CASAGSINNQPQHF.